This passage covers 27 T cell receptor beta chains from one sample sequenced in a study of CD8+CD57+ T cells in acquired aplastic anemia. TCR beta VDJ and CDR3 profiles were obtained from a genomic DNA template. A single record per CDR3 protein comes from TCRdb applying MiXCR to the reads. The sample includes some 180,000 distinct CDR3 sequences, 40% to 50% of them seen just once. The sample taken for sequencing was sorted CD4+, CD8+, or CD8+CD57+ T cells (not recorded which) from PBMCs. Receptors were obtained from a human donor in good health.

Written as DNA, the CDR3 is TGTGCCAGCAGCCCCGGACTAGCGGGACAGGACTACGAGCAGTACTTC. Its translation is CASSPGLAGQDYEQYF. The chain combines TRBV7-3 with TRBJ2-7; 12 bases map to TRBD2. The CDR3 is 16 residues long. V shed 5 bases and J 3 bases; nucleotides not matched to a gene: 8. Germline-derived CDR1 and CDR2 are SGHTA and FQGTGA.

Remarks on this clonotype: An end of the junction does not agree with germline; a read error may underlie this. The rearrangement joins TRBV10-3 to TRBJ2-3, with D perhaps matching TRBD1 (5 bases). The germline CDR1 and CDR2 sequences are ENHRY and SYGVKD. This CDR3 is built from 13 residues. CDR3 residues: CATSGAGTDTQYF. The DNA for the CDR3 is TGTGCCACCAGTGGGGCCGGCACAGATACGCAGTATTTT.

This clonotype was counted ten times or more. The chain employs TRBV7-9 and TRBJ1-1, with D perhaps TRBD1 (6 bases). The CDR3 runs to 15 residues. Germline V lookup: CDR1 SEHNR, CDR2 FQNEAQ (reference sequence). V shed 0 bases and J shed 4 bases, with 12 bases lying between them. CDR3 amino acids: CASSLAGGMATEAFF. In nucleotides, the CDR3 is TGTGCCAGCAGCTTAGCAGGGGGGATGGCCACTGAAGCTTTCTTT.

This sequence joins TRBV24-1 and TRBJ2-2, with a possible D match to TRBD1 (5 bases). V dropped 0 bases and J dropped 0 bases, with 10 bases sitting between them. Germline V gene data show CDR1 as KGHDR and CDR2 as SFDVKD. This CDR3 is 17 amino acids long. CDR3 sequence reads: CATSDLIQGPNTGELFF. The CDR3 bases are TGTGCCACCAGTGATTTGATCCAGGGTCCGAACACCGGGGAGCTGTTTTTT.

This clonotype has ten or more counts. The chain is built from TRBV4-1 and TRBJ2-7, with 9 nucleotides matching TRBD1. The ends lost 0 bases at V and 6 bases at J; junction bases unmatched: 6. The germline V gene has CDR1 MGHRA and CDR2 YSYEKL. The CDR3 is made up of 15 amino acids. CDR3 DNA sequence: TGCGCCAGCAGCCAAGAACCGGGACAGGGTGCCGAGCAGTACTTC. Protein: CASSQEPGQGAEQYF.

The chain employs TRBV7-8 and TRBJ1-2; D uncertain. Germline CDR1 reads SGHVS; CDR2 reads FQNEAQ. This CDR3 spans 12 amino acids. Trimming took 5 bases from V and 8 from J, leaving 12 bases between them. CDR3 in amino acids: CASSGFLGGYTF. In nucleotides, the CDR3 is TGTGCCAGCAGCGGTTTCCTTGGGGGCTACACCTTC.

The table lists this clonotype with a few counts. The V call is TRBV2, the J call TRBJ2-5; unclear D gene. Trimming took 6 bases from V and 0 from J, leaving 14 bases between them. In germline, CDR1 is SNHLY, CDR2 FYNNEI. The CDR3 has 15 amino acids. The CDR3 DNA reads TGTGCCAGCAGCGATATTAGACAATACCAAGAGACCCAGTACTTC. This encodes CASSDIRQYQETQYF.

Worth noting for this clonotype: An end of the junction does not agree with germline; a read error may underlie this. The chain couples TRBV6-4 to TRBJ2-7; 8 nucleotides match TRBD2. This CDR3 has 18 residues. Germline CDR1 reads MRHNA; CDR2 reads SNTAGT. The CDR3 loop is CASSDPTSGGPFHYEQYF. In nucleotides, the CDR3 is TGCGCCAGCAGTGACCCCACTAGCGGTGGGCCGTTTCACTACGAGCAGTACTTC.

In this sample, this clonotype turned up many times. This sequence joins TRBV7-2 and TRBJ1-2; D unclear. Germline-derived CDR1 and CDR2 are SGHTA and FQGNSA. V was trimmed by 5 bases and J by 1 base, leaving 11 bases between them. The CDR3 loop spans 14 amino acids. The CDR3 loop reads CASSGGRLNYGYTF. The CDR3 region has the DNA TGTGCCAGCAGCGGCGGAAGGCTTAACTATGGCTACACCTTC.

This clonotype came up a few times. The gene calls are TRBV5-4 and TRBJ2-6; D unresolved. The germline V gene encodes CDR1 SGHNT and CDR2 YYREEE (reference sequence). The CDR3 loop spans 18 amino acids. Trimming removed 2 bases at V and 0 bases at J, with 15 bases between. CDR3 nucleotide sequence: TGTGCCAGCAGCTTACCATTTGACGGCTTCTCTGGGGCCAACGTCCTGACTTTC. Encoded protein: CASSLPFDGFSGANVLTF.

This sequence joins TRBV2 and TRBJ1-3, with unresolved D. V was clipped by 7 bases and J by 0 bases, with 10 bases between them. This CDR3 is built from 14 residues. Germline V gives CDR1 SNHLY, CDR2 FYNNEI. CDR3 nucleotide sequence: TGTGCCAGCAATTTGGAAGTCTCTGGAAACACCATATATTTT. Amino acids: CASNLEVSGNTIYF. The whole variable domain, filled in from reference TRBV2 and TRBJ1-3, reads EPEVTQTPSHQVTQMGQEVILRCVPISNHLYFYWYRQILGQKVEFLVSFYNNEISEKSEIFDDQFSVERPDGSNFTLKIRSTKLEDSAMYFCASNLEVSGNTIYFGEGSWLTVV.

The V call is TRBV11-1, the J call TRBJ2-1, with 12 bases fitting TRBD2. Trimming cost V 5 bases and J 9 bases; bases outside gene matches: 8. CDR1 and CDR2 (germline): SGHAT, FQDESV (reference sequence). The CDR3 spans 15 residues. Here the CDR3 reads CASSPIPSGGVEQFF. The CDR3 DNA reads as TGTGCCAGCAGCCCAATTCCTAGCGGGGGGGTTGAGCAGTTCTTC.

Concerning this clonotype itself: This may be a read error: a much more frequent sequence differs by one nucleotide. DNA of the CDR3: TGTACCAGCAGTTCCGACAGGGGGCTATACGAGCAGTACTTC. This sequence encodes CTSSSDRGLYEQYF. This rearrangement joins TRBV6-5 to TRBJ2-7; 10 bases are shared with TRBD1. Germline V gives CDR1 MNHEY, CDR2 SVGAGI. The CDR3 consists of 14 residues.

The J gene is TRBJ1-1, the V gene TRBV19; D gene ambiguous. The CDR3 length is 14 residues. V shed 9 bases and J shed 5 bases, with 19 bases lying between them. The germline gives CDR1 LNHDA, CDR2 SQIVND (reference sequence). In DNA, the CDR3 is TGTGCCAGCAGCCAGTCCGAGTCCCTGACTGAAGCTTTCTTT. Protein sequence: CASSQSESLTEAFF.

V gene TRBV29-1 combines with J gene TRBJ2-1; 8 bases fit TRBD2. Trimming removed 4 bases from V and 9 bases from J; junction bases left unmatched: 14. Germline CDR1 SQVTM, CDR2 ANQGSEA. CDR3 length equals 15 residues. DNA of the CDR3: TGCAGCGTTGCCAGCTCACCAGGGACTAGACGTGAGCAGTTCTTC. Translation gives CSVASSPGTRREQFF.

This clonotype occurred a few times. The chain combines TRBV3-1 with TRBJ1-1; 7 bases agree with TRBD1. Trimming took 5 bases from V and 9 from J; bases not matched to a gene: 9. This CDR3 is built from 13 residues. Germline V gene data show CDR1 as LGHDT and CDR2 as YNNKEL (reference sequence). This CDR3 is CASSAFRDSQAFF. The DNA for the CDR3 is TGTGCCAGCAGCGCTTTCCGGGACAGTCAAGCTTTCTTT.

This sequence joins TRBV7-2 and TRBJ2-7; 7 bases are shared with TRBD2. Looked up from germline, CDR1 is SGHTA and CDR2 is FQGNSA. V was clipped by 5 bases and J by 6 bases; unmatched bases: 4. This CDR3 comprises 12 residues. DNA of the CDR3: TGTACCAGCAGCACGGGGGGTGGCGAGCAGTACTTC. The encoded protein is CTSSTGGGEQYF.

This rearrangement joins TRBV6-5 to TRBJ1-2; D is perhaps TRBD1 (6 bases). Trimming left V 2 bases short and J 7 bases short, with 14 bases between. The CDR3 contains 14 residues. CDR1 MNHEY and CDR2 SVGAGI come from the germline V gene. The CDR3 sequence is CASSYRGLEGGYTF. In DNA, the CDR3 is TGTGCCAGCAGTTACAGGGGGTTAGAGGGTGGCTACACCTTC.

The gene calls are TRBV14 and TRBJ2-7; the D gene is possibly TRBD2 (6 bases). The CDR3 is made up of 15 amino acids. The V end lost 3 bases, the J end lost 0 bases, and 12 bases lay between the germline ends. Germline lookup yields CDR1 SGHDN and CDR2 FVKESK. The CDR3 nucleotides read TGTGCCAGCAGCCAGAAGCGGGCTAGCTCCTACGAGCAGTACTTC. The encoded protein is CASSQKRASSYEQYF.

Points on this clonotype: It may be a read error: a sequence one base away is much more abundant. The CDR3 sequence: CASSFGTHGDTQYF. DNA for the CDR3: TGTGCCAGCAGCTTCGGGACCCACGGGGATACGCAGTATTTT. The chain uses TRBV3-1 and TRBJ2-3, with D possibly called TRBD1 or TRBD2 (5 bases each). V was clipped by 5 bases and J by 6 bases, with 15 bases between them. The CDR3 runs to 14 residues. Germline CDR1 and CDR2: LGHDT and YNNKEL (reference sequence).

The rearrangement joins TRBV20-1 to TRBJ2-3; TRBD1 matches 10 bases. V dropped 6 bases and J dropped 4; count of bases not matched to a gene: 13. CDR3 length: 16 residues. In germline, CDR1 is DFQATT, CDR2 SNEGSKA (reference sequence). The CDR3 is CSAKGRTGGLADTQYF. CDR3 nucleotides: TGCAGTGCAAAGGGAAGGACAGGGGGTCTGGCAGATACGCAGTATTTT.

A few counts support this clonotype. A read error may produce the germline difference seen at one junction end. V usage is TRBV6-1 and J usage is TRBJ2-1; 8 bases agree with TRBD2. The CDR3 is 14 residues long. The germline gives CDR1 MNHNS, CDR2 SASEGT. The CDR3 reads CAIREAGEAQLLIF. The DNA for the CDR3 is TGTGCCATCAGAGAAGCGGGAGAGGCCCAACTCCTAATCTTC.

The chain couples TRBV7-9 to TRBJ1-6, with D maybe TRBD1 (5 bases). Germline loops: CDR1 SEHNR, CDR2 FQNEAQ (reference sequence). Deletions cut 9 bases from V and 7 bases from J, with 13 bases between. The CDR3 sequence is 13 residues long. Here the CDR3 reads CASCGTGNSPLHF. The CDR3 DNA reads TGTGCCAGTTGTGGGACGGGAAATTCACCCCTCCACTTT.

The chain recombines TRBV29-1 with TRBJ2-7; a weak D match, TRBD1 (6 bases). There are 13 residues in the CDR3. CDR1 and CDR2 (germline): SQVTM, ANQGSEA. V was cut by 1 base and J by 3 bases, with 10 bases left in between. The CDR3: CSVEGGRNYEQYF. CDR3 nucleotides: TGCAGCGTTGAAGGGGGGCGGAACTACGAGCAGTACTTC.

The chain recombines TRBV12-3 or TRBV12-4 with TRBJ2-2, with 16 bases lining up with TRBD2. The junction had 7 bases not matched to a gene; V was cut back by 6 bases and J by 3 bases. The CDR3 length is 18 residues. CDR3: CASRSGLAGGGHTGELFF. Here the CDR3 DNA reads TGTGCCAGCAGGTCGGGACTAGCGGGAGGGGGGCACACCGGGGAGCTGTTTTTT.

This clonotype was seen at least ten times. V usage is TRBV4-1 and J usage is TRBJ1-5; the D gene is possibly TRBD1 (6 bases). The germline gives CDR1 MGHRA, CDR2 YSYEKL. The CDR3 is made up of 14 amino acids. Trimming stripped 7 bases from V and 5 bases from J, with 15 bases between. In nucleotides, the CDR3 is TGCGCCAGCACCAGGGACACCTCTTATCAGCCCCAGCATTTT. This encodes CASTRDTSYQPQHF.

Ten or more counts support this clonotype. The gene calls are TRBV20-1 and TRBJ1-1, with 7 bases fitting TRBD1. This CDR3 is built from 13 residues. Looked up from germline, CDR1 is DFQATT and CDR2 is SNEGSKA (reference sequence). J gave up 6 bases and V 1 base, and 5 bases lay outside the gene matches. The CDR3 bases are TGCAGTGCTAGAGGTACAGGGGCCCCTGAAGCTTTCTTT. Translating gives CSARGTGAPEAFF.